This record covers a single T cell receptor (beta chain). The antigen it binds to is not known. Base qualities were left out, and no much larger clone turns up one base away. These data are taken from a study of PD-1 blockade in classical Hodgkin lymphoma (dated by TCRdb to 2018 to 2020). Background for the entire study: Nivolumab dosing was 3 mg/kg intravenously every 2 weeks, continuing until either disease progression or unacceptable toxicity. The study used CyTOF and TCR beta sequencing to define a peripheral blood immune signature of response to PD-1 blockade in classical Hodgkin lymphoma.

General conclusions and limits of the study: Among trial patients, those achieving complete response had baseline diversity similar to that of newly diagnosed patients, while diversity was significantly lower in partial responders and progressors. Patients starting nivolumab less than 1 year after ASCT had lower diversity and were excluded from later analyses to avoid confounding by immune reconstitution. The study covered only a single clinical trial cohort, and the causes of the repertoire differences, possibly disease activity or prior therapy, were still not defined. A significant rise by C4D1 was seen in CD4+ but not CD8+ TCR diversity (p=0.0027 vs p=0.16), with the rise being most apparent in complete responders (p=0.02). Baseline TCR diversity was reported as lower in newly diagnosed patients than in healthy donors, and lower still in relapsed/refractory patients.

The Qiagen DNeasy kit was used to extract genomic DNA both from unsorted PBMCs and from the negatively selected CD4+ and CD8+ fractions. TCR beta CDR3 regions were subjected to amplification by immunoSEQ multiplex PCR with primers that anneal to V and J segments. A synthetic immune receptor repertoire was used to minimize amplification bias, and any remaining bias was removed computationally after sequencing. The original methods were these. Custom Python scripts were used to quantify repertoire diversity as the Shannon entropy index. Unsorted, CD4+ and CD8+ repertoires were analyzed separately, except for combined analyses in which CD4+ and CD8+ sequences were merged in silico. A clone was considered expanded if an increase in frequency of at least 2-fold after treatment relative to C1D1 was found, and a pseudocount of 0.5 was applied to clones undetected at baseline. Clones with 0 or 1 copy at C1D1 were classified as singleton clones, and clones with 2 or more copies were classified as non-singleton clones. Clones expanded in unsorted samples were labelled as CD4+, CD8+ or unknown by matching protein sequences in sorted samples from the same patient. Diversity changes from C1D1 to C4D1 were tested in paired samples using Wilcoxon tests. TCRdb limited this immuneACCESS table to in-frame rearrangements with V and J called. A share of clones is missing; checked studies link under half to unresolved V genes, and the rest is unexplained. V, J and clone size derive from that table, while D and trimming were established from the DNA sequence. Across this sample there are around 93,000 clones, with around 78% seen only once. Roughly 10% of the sample belongs to the ten largest clones.

Taken with the paper, the label for time point translates to: cycle 4 day 1 (C4D1), after less than 7 weeks of nivolumab. Every trial patient had relapsed after autologous stem cell transplantation, and cohorts A, B and C differed in prior brentuximab vedotin exposure. A total of over 55 patients with relapsed/refractory classical Hodgkin lymphoma made up the trial cohort, and each patient's best overall response was complete response, partial response or progressive disease. In the multi-cohort phase II CheckMate 205 trial, trial patients received single-agent nivolumab. Best overall response was determined by an independent review committee according to the 2007 International Working Group response criteria. PBMCs from the trial were collected at three points: immediately before nivolumab initiation (C1D1), and during therapy at cycle 2 day 1 and cycle 4 day 1. After peripheral blood was drawn into 8 mL Vacutainer Cell Preparation Tubes, PBMCs were isolated by centrifugation and then cryopreserved.

Including the terminal cysteine and phenylalanine, the CDR3 comprises 11 residues. Solely the CDR3 DNA is kept, with 33 bases framed from the first base. A distance of 5 bases separates the germline ends of V and J, which lose 3 bases and 8 bases respectively. CDR1 ENHRY and CDR2 SYGVKD were looked up in the germline V gene. The sequencing here drew on peripheral blood mononuclear cells (PBMCs), taken before the fourth cycle of nivolumab. This chain joins TRBV10-3 to TRBJ2-1, with no D gene named confidently. The receptor's source is a human donor with classical Hodgkin lymphoma. The CDR3 has the sequence CAISDRDEQFF. The nucleotide sequence reads TGTGCCATCAGTGACCGGGATGAGCAGTTCTTC.